Listed here is a single TCR beta chain. The sample originates from a study of neoadjuvant anti-PD-1 for oral cavity cancer. Clones were sequenced by immunoSEQ multiplex PCR, and TCRdb holds only the in-frame ones, with some missing. The sample yields around 62,000 clones, around four fifths seen once. There are 13 residues in the CDR3. Germline V lookup: CDR1 MNHEY, CDR2 SMNVEV (reference sequence). The sequencing used PBMCs, collected before nivolumab (anti-PD-1) treatment. The receptor was derived from a person between 35 and 79 years old with oral cavity squamous cell carcinoma. The chain is built from TRBV27 and TRBJ1-5; D is perhaps TRBD1 (6 bases). The CDR3 DNA reads as TGTGCTTGCGGGGGCGACCTTAGTCAGCCCCAGCATTTT. Its translation is CACGGDLSQPQHF.